This T cell receptor beta chain was recorded in a study of cytomegalovirus exposure and HLA in healthy donors. Points from the study as a whole: Fewer than 20,000 TCR beta sequences were associated with HLA alleles at 0.05 false discovery rate in a later analysis.

PCR primers comprised 60 Vbeta and 13 Jbeta primers. Here immunoSEQ multiplex PCR was the method, and the copy in TCRdb shows in-frame clones only, minus some. The sample's table shows approximately 37,000 clones. Trimming cost V 3 bases and J 8 bases, with 16 bases left between them. Germline V gene lookup returns CDR1 KGHSH and CDR2 LQKENI. The CDR3 runs to 14 residues. As for this clone: What it binds is not known.

Sequenced sample: PBMCs. The sequence was obtained from a male donor in good health and CMV-seronegative. The genes are TRBV18 and TRBJ1-1; maybe TRBD1 (5 bases). DNA of the CDR3: TGTGCCAGCTCACCGGGGCAGGCCAAGGAAGAAGCTTTCTTT. This gives the protein CASSPGQAKEEAFF.